Given below is one T cell receptor (beta chain) in context. The trim removed 4 bases at V and 7 bases at J, leaving 11 bases unmatched. The CDR3 totals 17 residues. Germline CDR1 reads SGHVS; CDR2 reads FNYEAQ. The data were obtained in a study of T cell changes during pregnancy in multiple sclerosis. Profiled with immunoSEQ multiplex PCR; TCRdb holds only in-frame clones, not every one. The sample has fewer than 110,000 clones; roughly nine tenths are singletons. The input for sequencing was peripheral blood, taken after pregnancy. The source of this sequence is a female donor with multiple sclerosis, enrolled in a pregnancy study. The chain recombines TRBV7-6 with TRBJ2-7; the match to TRBD2 covers 15 bases. DNA for the CDR3: TGTGCCAGCAGCTCCGGTCGGACTAGCGGGGGGGATGAGGAGCAGTACTTC. It yields the protein CASSSGRTSGGDEEQYF. Complete variable domain (other parts from reference TRBV7-6 and TRBJ2-7): GAGVSQSPRYKVTKRGQDVALRCDPISGHVSLYWYRQALGQGPEFLTYFNYEAQQDKSGLPNDRFSAERPEGSISTLTIQRTEQRDSAMYRCASSSGRTSGGDEEQYFGPGTRLTVT.